This T cell receptor (beta chain) was captured in a study of PD-L1 blockade in urothelial cancer. For the study at large: Bladder-origin urothelial cancer in males described about 85% of the 29 patients. A median tumor sample held about 1,300 T cells and 950 to 1,100 unique TCRs.

Clones were read by immunoSEQ multiplex PCR, and TCRdb kept only the in-frame ones, dropping some. The table has about 35,000 clones, around 33% seen once. V lost 1 base, J lost 7 bases, and 7 bases stayed unmatched. This CDR3 contains 15 residues. Per germline, CDR1 SGHRS and CDR2 YFSETQ. This receptor was obtained from a man in his sixties with urothelial cancer. The genes are TRBV5-1 and TRBJ2-2, with TRBD1 identical over 7 bases. The material sequenced was tumor tissue, taken before atezolizumab (anti-PD-L1) treatment. CDR3 loop: CASSLTTGLSGELFF. The CDR3 DNA follows: TGCGCCAGCAGCTTGACGACAGGGTTAAGCGGGGAGCTGTTTTTT.